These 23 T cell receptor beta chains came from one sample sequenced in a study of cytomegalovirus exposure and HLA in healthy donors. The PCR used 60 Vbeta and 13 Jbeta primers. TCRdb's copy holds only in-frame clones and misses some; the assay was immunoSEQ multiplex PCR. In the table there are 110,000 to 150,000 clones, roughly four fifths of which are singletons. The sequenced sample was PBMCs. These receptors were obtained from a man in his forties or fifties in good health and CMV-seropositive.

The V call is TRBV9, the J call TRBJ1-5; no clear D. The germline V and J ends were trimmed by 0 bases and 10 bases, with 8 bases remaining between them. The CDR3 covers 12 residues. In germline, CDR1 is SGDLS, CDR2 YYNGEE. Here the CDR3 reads CASSVGSGPQHF. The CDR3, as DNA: TGTGCCAGCAGCGTAGGTAGCGGACCCCAGCATTTT.

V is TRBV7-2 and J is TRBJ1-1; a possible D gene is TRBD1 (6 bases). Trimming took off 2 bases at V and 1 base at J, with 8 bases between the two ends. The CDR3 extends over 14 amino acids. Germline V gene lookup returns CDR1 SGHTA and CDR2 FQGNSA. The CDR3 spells CASSLMDRNTEAFF. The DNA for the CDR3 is TGTGCCAGCAGCTTAATGGACAGGAACACTGAAGCTTTCTTT.

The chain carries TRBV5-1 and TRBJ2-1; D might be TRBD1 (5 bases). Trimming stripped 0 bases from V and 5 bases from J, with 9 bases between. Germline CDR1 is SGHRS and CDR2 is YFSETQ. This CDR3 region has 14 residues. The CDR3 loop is CASSLVLGHNEQFF. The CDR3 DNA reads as TGCGCCAGCAGCTTGGTTCTGGGGCACAATGAGCAGTTCTTC.

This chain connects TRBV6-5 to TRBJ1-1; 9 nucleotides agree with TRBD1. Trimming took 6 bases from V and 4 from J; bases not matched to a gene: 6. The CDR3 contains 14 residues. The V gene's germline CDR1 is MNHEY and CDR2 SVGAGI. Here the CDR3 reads CASRSLQGATEAFF. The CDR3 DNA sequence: TGTGCCAGCAGAAGCCTACAGGGGGCCACTGAAGCTTTCTTT.

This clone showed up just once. Here the CDR3 DNA reads TGTGCCAGCAGCCTAGGGACAGCCGCCTACGAGCAGTACTTC. It translates to CASSLGTAAYEQYF. The gene calls are TRBV11-3 and TRBJ2-7; 7 nucleotides line up with TRBD1. The V and J ends lost 5 bases and 2 bases, in that order; junction bases with no gene match: 6. CDR3 length: 14 residues. CDR1 and CDR2 from the germline V gene are SGHNT and YENEEA.

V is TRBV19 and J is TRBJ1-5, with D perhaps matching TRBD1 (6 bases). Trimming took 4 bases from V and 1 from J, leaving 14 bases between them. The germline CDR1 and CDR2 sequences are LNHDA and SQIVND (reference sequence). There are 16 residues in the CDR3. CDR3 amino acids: CASSSSGTKSNQPQHF. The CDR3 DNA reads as TGTGCCAGTAGTAGCTCCGGGACAAAGAGCAATCAGCCCCAGCATTTT.

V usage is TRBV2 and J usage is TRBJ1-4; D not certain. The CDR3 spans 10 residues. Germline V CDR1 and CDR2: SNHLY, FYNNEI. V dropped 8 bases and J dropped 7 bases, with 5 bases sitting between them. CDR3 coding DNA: TGTGCCAGCCGACTTGAAAAACTGTTTTTT. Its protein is CASRLEKLFF. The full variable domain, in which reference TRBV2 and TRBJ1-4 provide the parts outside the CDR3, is EPEVTQTPSHQVTQMGQEVILRCVPISNHLYFYWYRQILGQKVEFLVSFYNNEISEKSEIFDDQFSVERPDGSNFTLKIRSTKLEDSAMYFCASRLEKLFFGSGTQLSVL.

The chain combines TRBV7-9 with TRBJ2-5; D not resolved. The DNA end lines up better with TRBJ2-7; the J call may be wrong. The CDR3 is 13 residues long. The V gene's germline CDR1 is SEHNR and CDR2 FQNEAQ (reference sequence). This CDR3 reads CASSPHSSYEQYF. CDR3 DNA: TGTGCCAGCAGCCCACATAGCTCGTACGAGCAGTACTTC.

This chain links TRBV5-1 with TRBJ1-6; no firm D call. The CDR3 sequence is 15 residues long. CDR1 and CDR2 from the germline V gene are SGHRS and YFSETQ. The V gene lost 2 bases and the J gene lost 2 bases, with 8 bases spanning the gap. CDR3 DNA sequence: TGCGCCAGCAGCTTTACGGGTCCCTATAATTCACCCCTCCACTTT. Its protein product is CASSFTGPYNSPLHF. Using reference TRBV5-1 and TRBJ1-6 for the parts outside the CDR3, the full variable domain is KAGVTQTPRYLIKTRGQQVTLSCSPISGHRSVSWYQQTPGQGLQFLFEYFSETQRNKGNFPGRFSGRQFSNSRSEMNVSTLELGDSALYLCASSFTGPYNSPLHFGNGTRLTVT.

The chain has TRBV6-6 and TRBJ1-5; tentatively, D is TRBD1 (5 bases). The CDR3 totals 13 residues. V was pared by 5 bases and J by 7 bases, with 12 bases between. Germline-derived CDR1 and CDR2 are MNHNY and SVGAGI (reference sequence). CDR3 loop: CASSNGGRQPQHF. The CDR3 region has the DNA TGTGCCAGCAGTAACGGGGGGAGGCAGCCCCAGCATTTT.

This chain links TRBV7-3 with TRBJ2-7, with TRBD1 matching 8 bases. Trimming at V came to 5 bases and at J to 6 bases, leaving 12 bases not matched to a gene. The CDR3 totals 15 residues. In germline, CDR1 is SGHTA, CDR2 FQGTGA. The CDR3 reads CASSPSPGQAREQYF. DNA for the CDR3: TGTGCCAGCAGCCCTTCTCCGGGACAGGCTCGCGAGCAGTACTTC. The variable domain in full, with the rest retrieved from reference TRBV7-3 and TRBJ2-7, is GAGVSQTPSNKVTEKGKYVELRCDPISGHTALYWYRQSLGQGPEFLIYFQGTGAADDSGLPNDRFFAVRPEGSVSTLKIQRTERGDSAVYLCASSPSPGQAREQYFGPGTRLTVT.

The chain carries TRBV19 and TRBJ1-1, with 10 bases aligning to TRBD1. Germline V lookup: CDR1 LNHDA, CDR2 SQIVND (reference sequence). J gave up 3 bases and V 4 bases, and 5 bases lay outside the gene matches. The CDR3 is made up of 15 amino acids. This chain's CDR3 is CASSKGQGWDTEAFF. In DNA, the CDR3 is TGTGCCAGTAGTAAGGGACAGGGGTGGGACACTGAAGCTTTCTTT.

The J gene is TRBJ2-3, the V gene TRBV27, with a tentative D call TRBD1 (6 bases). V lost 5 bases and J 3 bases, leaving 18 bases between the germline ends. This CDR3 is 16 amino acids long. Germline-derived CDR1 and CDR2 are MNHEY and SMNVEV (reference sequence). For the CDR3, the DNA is TGTGCCAGCAGTCAAGGACAGCTAGGGGCTACAGATACGCAGTATTTT. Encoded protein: CASSQGQLGATDTQYF.

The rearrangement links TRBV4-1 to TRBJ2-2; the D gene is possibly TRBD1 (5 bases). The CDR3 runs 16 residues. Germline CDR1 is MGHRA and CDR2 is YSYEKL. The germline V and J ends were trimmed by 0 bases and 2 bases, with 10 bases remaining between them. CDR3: CASSQEGQRNTGELFF. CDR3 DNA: TGCGCCAGCAGCCAAGAGGGGCAGAGAAACACCGGGGAGCTGTTTTTT.

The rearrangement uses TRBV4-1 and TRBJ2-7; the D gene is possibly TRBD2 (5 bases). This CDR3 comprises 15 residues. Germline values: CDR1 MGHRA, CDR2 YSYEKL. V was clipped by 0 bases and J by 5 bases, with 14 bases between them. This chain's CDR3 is CASSQETRGRNEQYF. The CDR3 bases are TGCGCCAGCAGCCAAGAGACACGGGGAAGGAACGAGCAGTACTTC.

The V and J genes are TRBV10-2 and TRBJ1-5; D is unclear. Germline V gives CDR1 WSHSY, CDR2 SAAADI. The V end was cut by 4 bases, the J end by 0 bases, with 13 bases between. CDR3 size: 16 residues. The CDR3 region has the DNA TGCGCCAGCAGTGGAGCCGCAGACTATAGCAATCAGCCCCAGCATTTT. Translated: CASSGAADYSNQPQHF.

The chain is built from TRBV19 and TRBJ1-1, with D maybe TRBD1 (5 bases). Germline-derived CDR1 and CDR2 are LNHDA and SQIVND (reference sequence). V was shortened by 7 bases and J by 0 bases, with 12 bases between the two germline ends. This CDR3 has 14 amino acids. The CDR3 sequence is CASTPGLMNTEAFF. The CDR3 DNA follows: TGTGCCAGTACGCCGGGACTCATGAACACTGAAGCTTTCTTT.

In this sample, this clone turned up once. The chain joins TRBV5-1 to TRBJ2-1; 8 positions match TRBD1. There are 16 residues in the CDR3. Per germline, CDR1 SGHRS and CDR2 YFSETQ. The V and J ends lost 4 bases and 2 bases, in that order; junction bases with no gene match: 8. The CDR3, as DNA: TGCGCCAGCAGCGAAGGACAGGGTCCCCCCTACAATGAGCAGTTCTTC. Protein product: CASSEGQGPPYNEQFF.

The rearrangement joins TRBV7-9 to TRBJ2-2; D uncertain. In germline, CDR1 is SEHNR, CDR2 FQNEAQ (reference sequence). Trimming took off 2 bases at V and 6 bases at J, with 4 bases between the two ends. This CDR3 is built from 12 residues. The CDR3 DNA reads TGTGCCAGCAGCTTAAGCGCCGGGGAGCTGTTTTTT. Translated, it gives CASSLSAGELFF.

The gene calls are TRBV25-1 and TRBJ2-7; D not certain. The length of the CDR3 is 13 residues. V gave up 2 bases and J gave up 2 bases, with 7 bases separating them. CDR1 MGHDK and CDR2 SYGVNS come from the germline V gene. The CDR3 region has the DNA TGTGCCAGCAGTGAAATGACTGCCTACGAGCAGTACTTC. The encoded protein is CASSEMTAYEQYF.

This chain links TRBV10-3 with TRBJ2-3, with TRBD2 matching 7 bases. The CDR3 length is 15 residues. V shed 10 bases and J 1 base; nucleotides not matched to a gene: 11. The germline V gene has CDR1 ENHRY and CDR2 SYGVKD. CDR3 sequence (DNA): TGTGCCAGCGCCTGGGGGGGTGCGGGCACAGATACGCAGTATTTT. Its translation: CASAWGGAGTDTQYF.

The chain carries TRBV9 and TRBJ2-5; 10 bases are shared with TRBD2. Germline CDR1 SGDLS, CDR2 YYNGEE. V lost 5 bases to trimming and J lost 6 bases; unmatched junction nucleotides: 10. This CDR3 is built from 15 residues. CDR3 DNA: TGTGCCAGCAGTGGGATAAGCGGGGGGGTGAAGACCCAGTACTTC. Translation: CASSGISGGVKTQYF. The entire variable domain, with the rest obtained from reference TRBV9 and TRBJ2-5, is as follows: DSGVTQTPKHLITATGQRVTLRCSPRSGDLSVYWYQQSLDQGLQFLIQYYNGEERAKGNILERFSAQQFPDLHSELNLSSLELGDSALYFCASSGISGGVKTQYFGPGTRLLVL.

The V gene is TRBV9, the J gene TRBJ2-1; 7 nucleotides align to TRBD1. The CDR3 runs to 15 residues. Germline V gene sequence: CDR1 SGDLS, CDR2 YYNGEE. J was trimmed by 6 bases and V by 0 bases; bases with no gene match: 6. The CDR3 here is CASSVVGQAVNEQFF. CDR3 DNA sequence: TGTGCCAGCAGCGTAGTTGGACAGGCTGTCAATGAGCAGTTCTTC.